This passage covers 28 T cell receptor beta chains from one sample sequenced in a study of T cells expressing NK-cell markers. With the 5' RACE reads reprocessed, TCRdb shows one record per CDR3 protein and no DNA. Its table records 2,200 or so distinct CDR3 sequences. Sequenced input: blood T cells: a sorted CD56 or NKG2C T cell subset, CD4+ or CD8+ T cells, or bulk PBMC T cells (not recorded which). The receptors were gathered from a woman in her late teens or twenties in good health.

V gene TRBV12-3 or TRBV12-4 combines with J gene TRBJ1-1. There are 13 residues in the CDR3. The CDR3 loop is CASSFLGGTEAFF.

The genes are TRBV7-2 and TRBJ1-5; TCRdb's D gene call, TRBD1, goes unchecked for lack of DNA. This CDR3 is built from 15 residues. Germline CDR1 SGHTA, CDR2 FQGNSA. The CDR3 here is CASSSTGGGRGAQHF.

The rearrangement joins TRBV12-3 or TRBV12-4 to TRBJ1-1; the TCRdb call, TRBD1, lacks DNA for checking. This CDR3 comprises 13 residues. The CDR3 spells CASSFQFRQGAFF.

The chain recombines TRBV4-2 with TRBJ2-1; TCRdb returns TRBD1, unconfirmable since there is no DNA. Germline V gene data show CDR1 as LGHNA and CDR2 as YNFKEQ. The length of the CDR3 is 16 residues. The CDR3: CASSQEGGASYNEQFF.

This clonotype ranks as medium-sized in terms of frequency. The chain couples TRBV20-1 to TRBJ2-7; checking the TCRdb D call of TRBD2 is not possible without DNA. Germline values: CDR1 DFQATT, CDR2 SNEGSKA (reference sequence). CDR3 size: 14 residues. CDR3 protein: CSAASSGRGYEQYF.

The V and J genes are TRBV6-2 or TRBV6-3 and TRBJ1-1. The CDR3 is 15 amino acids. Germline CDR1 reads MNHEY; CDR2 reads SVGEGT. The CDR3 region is CASSNQRYWNTEAFF.

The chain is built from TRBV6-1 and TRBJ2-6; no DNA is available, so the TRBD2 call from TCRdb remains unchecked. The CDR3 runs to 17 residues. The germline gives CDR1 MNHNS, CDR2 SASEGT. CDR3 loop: CASQGPRDSSGANVLTF.

CDR3 residues: CASSHAGSGYEQYF. The chain employs TRBV3-1 and TRBJ2-7. Germline-derived CDR1 and CDR2 are LGHDT and YNNKEL (reference sequence). The CDR3 spans 14 residues.

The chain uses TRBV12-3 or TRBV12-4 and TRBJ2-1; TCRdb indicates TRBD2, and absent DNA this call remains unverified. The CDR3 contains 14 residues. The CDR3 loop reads CASSWTRLNNEQFF.

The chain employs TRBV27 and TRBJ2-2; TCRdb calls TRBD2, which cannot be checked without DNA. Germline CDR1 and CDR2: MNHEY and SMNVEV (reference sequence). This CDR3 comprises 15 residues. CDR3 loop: CASSTSGTTTGELFF.

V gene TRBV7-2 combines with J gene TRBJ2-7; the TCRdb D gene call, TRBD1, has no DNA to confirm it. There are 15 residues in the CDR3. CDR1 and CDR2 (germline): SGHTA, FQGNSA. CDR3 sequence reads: CASSLGGTGRYEQYF. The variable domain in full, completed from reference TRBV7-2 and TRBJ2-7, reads GAGVSQSPSNKVTEKGKDVELRCDPISGHTALYWYRQSLGQGLEFLIYFQGNSAPDKSGLPSDRFSAERTGGSVSTLTIQRTQQEDSAVYLCASSLGGTGRYEQYFGPGTRLTVT.

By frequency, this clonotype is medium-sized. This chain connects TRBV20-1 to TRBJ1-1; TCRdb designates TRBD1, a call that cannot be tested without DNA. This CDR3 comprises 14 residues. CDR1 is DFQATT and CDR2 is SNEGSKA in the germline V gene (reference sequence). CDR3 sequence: CSARAGDSNTEAFF.

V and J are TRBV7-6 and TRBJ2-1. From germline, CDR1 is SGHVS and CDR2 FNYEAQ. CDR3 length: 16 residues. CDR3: CASSLKRGGSYNEQFF.

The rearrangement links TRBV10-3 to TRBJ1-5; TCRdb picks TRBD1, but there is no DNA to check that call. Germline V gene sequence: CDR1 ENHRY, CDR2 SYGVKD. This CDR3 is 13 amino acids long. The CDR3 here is CAIRSGNGQPQHF.

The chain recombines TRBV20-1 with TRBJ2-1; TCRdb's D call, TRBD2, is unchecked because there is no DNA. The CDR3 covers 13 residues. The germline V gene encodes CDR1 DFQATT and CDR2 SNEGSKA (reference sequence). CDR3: CSVQLAEWDEQFF.

The CDR3 sequence is CASSLPGGRTDTQYF. J is TRBJ2-3 and V is TRBV5-4; TCRdb returns TRBD2, unconfirmable since there is no DNA. Germline lookup yields CDR1 SGHNT and CDR2 YYREEE (reference sequence). The CDR3 extends over 15 amino acids.

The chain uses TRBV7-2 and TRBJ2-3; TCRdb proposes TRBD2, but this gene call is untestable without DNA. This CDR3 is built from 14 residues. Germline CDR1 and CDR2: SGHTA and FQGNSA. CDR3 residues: CASSAGGGKGTQYF.

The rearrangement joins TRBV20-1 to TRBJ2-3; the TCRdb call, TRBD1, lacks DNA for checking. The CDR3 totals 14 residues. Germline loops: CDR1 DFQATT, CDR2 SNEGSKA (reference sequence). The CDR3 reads CSASGADLTDTQYF.

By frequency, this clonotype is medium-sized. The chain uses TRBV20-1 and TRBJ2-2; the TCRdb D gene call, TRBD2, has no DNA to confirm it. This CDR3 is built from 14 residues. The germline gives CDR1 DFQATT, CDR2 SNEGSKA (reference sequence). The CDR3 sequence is CSAKDGGESGELFF.

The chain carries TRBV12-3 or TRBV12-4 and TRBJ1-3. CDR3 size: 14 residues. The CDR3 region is CASSLRHLGNTIYF.

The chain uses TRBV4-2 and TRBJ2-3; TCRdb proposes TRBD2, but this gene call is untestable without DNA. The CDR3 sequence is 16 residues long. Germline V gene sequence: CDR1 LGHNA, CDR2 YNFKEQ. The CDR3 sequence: CASSQDRGGATDTQYF.

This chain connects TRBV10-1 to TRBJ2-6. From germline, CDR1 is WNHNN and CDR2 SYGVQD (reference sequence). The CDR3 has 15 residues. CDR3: CASSETNSGANVLTF.

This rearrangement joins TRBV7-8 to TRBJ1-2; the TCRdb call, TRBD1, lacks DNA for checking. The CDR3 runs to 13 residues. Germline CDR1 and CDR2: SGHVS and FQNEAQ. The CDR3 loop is CASSSRPSRGYTF.

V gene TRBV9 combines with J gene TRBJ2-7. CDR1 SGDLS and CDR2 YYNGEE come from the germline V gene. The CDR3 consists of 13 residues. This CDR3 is CASSPLLGYEQYF.

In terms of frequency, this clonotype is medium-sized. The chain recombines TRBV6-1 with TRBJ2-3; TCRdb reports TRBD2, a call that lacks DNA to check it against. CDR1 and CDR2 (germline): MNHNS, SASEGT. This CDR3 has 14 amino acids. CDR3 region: CASSPGLVGDTQYF.

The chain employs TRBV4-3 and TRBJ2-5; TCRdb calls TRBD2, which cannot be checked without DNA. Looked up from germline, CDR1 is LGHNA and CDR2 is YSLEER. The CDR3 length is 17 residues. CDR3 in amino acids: CASSQERETQNLETQYF.

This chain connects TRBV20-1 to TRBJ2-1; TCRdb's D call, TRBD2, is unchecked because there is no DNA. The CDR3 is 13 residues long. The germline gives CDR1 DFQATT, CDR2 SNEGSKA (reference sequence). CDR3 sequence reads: CSASSGDHNEQFF.

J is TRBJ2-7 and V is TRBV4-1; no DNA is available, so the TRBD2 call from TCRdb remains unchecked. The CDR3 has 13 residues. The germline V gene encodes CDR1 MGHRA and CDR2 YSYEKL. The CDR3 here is CASSQVEDYEQYF.